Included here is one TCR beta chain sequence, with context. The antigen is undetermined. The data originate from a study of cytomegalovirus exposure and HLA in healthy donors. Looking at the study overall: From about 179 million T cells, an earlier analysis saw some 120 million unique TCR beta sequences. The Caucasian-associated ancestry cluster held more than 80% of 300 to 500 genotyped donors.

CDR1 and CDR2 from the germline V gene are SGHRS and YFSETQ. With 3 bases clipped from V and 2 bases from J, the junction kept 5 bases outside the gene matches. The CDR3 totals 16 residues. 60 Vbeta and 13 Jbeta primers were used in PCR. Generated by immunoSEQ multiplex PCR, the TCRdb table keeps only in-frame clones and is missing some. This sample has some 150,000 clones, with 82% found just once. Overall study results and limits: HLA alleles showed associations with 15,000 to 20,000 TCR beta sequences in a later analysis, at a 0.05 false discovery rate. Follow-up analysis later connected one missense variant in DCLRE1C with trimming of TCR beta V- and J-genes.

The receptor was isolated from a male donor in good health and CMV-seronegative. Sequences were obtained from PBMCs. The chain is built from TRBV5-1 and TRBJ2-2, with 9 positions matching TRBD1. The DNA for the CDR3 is TGCGCCAGCAGCTCTACGACAGGGGGTAACACCGGGGAGCTGTTTTTT. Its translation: CASSSTTGGNTGELFF.